This T cell receptor beta chain is drawn from a study of cytomegalovirus exposure and HLA in healthy donors. Study-wide background: The study's early data release held 75 million to 95 million unique TCRs from HLA-typed donors. Points from the study as a whole: Many donors shared some public TCRs, even though most TCR sequences were rare.

Note on this clone: Its specificity is not known.

A multiplex PCR was run with 60 Vbeta primers and 13 Jbeta primers. Clones were sequenced by immunoSEQ multiplex PCR, and TCRdb holds only the in-frame ones, with some missing. This sample has 150,000 to 200,000 clones; roughly 87% occur once, and the top ten carry about 0.24%. The sample was PBMCs. This receptor was identified in a girl under two years old in good health and CMV-seronegative.

CDR3 in DNA: TGCGCCAGCAGCTTGCGGGGGGAAACTGAAGCTTTCTTT. It codes for CASSLRGETEAFF. The rearrangement joins TRBV5-1 to TRBJ1-1, with D tentatively TRBD1 (5 bases). Germline V CDR1 and CDR2: SGHRS, YFSETQ. The length of the CDR3 is 13 residues. V gave up 1 base and J gave up 5 bases, with 9 bases separating them.